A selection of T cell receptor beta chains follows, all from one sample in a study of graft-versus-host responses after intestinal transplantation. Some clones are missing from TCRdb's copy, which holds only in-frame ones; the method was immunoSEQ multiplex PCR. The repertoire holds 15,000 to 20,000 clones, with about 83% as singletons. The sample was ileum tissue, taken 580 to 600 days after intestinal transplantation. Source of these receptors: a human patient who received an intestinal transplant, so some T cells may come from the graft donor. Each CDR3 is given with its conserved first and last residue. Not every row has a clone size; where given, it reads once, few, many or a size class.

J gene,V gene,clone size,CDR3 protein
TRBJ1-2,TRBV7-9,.,CASSFSYVEHGYTF
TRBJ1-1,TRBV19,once,CASRWVTEAFF
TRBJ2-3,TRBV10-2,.,CASSKRTRDTQYF
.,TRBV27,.,CASSLVPVSSYEQYF
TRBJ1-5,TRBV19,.,CASSLKPEANQPQHF
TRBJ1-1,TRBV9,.,CASSVDGHGSTEAFF
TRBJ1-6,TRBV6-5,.,CASSPLGAGNSPLHF
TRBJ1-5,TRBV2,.,CASSAGTGGIGNQPQHF
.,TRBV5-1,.,CASSFFTGTGVSYEQYF
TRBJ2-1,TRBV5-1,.,CASSGNTGAGYNEQFF
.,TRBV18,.,CASSPPPGTSSYEQYF
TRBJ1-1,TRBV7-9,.,CASRHPQGDTEAFF
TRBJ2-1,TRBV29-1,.,CSAEGGNRNNEQFF
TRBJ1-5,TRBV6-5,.,CASRGQGANQPQHF
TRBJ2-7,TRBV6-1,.,CASSNSYEQYF
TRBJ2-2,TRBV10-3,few,CAISDPSGQGRKTTNTGELFF
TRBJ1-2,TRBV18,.,CASSQGQAYGYTF
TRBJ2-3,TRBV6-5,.,CASSYPGGDTQYF
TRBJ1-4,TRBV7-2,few,CASRRGRGEKLFF
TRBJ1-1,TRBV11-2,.,CASSLGFRDTEAFF
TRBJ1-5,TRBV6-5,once,CASSYPDQPQHF
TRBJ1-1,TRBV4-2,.,CASSQGSLNTGAFF
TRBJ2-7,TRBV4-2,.,CASSPSIAYEQYF
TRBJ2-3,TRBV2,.,CSATSGGRHTDTQYF
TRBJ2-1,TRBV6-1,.,CASEPLSYNEQFF
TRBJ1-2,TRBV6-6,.,CASSHGQLHYGYTF
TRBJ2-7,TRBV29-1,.,CSVSEGTGIYEQYF
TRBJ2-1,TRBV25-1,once,CASSEAGQGVYEGQFF
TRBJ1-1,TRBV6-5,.,CASSYSSPNTEAFF
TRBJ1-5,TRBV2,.,CASRGSSNQPQHF
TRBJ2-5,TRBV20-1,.,CSASWETQYF
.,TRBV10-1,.,CASSPIRLAGGRYEQYF
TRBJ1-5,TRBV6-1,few,CASSEHRSNQPQHF
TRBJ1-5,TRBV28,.,CASRFGQGNSNQPQHF
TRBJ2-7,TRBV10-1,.,CASSNDGEQYF
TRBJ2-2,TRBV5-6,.,CASRLQGGGELFF
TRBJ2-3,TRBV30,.,CAWSVSGDTQYF
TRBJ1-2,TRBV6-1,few,CASTRGGGNYGYTF
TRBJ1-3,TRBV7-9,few,CASDQGQTNSGNTIYF
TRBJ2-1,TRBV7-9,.,CASSSLVWEQFF
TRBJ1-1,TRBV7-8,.,CASSSGATEAFF
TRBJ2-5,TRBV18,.,CASSPASHRETQYF
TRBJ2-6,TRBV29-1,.,CSVGPGGSGANVLTF
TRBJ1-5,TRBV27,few,CASRRTKNQPQHF
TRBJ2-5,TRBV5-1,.,CASSLSPGFGARETQYF
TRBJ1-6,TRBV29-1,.,CSVGQGGGSPLHF
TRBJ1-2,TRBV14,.,CASSQGAGSSYTF
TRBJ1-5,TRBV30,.,CAWSGGRNQPQHF
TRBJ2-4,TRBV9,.,CASSVRRDGVQYF
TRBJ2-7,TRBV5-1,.,CASSLDVGTYEQYF